The present entry profiles one T cell receptor (beta chain) with its context. The antigen remains undetermined. Additional DNA sequences in this sample encode the identical CDR3. The CDR3 extends over 16 amino acids. Germline lookup yields CDR1 SGHDN and CDR2 FVKESK. V was clipped by 1 base and J by 10 bases; unmatched bases: 11. The data were obtained in a study of cytomegalovirus exposure and HLA in healthy donors. PCR amplification relied on 60 Vbeta primers (plus 13 Jbeta primers). Clones were sequenced by immunoSEQ multiplex PCR, and TCRdb holds only the in-frame ones, with some missing. The sample lists around 200,000 clones, about four fifths occurring once. Study-wide findings and caveats: As a later analysis showed, a missense DCLRE1C variant was linked to trimming of TCR beta V- and J-genes. Later work showed greater clonal expansion in HLA-associated TCR beta chains than in equally common others.

Sequenced material: PBMCs. This TCR came from a woman in her forties or fifties in good health and CMV-seropositive. The rearrangement links TRBV14 to TRBJ1-4, with 8 bases identical to TRBD1. CDR3 amino acids: CASSQVLPGTGAKLFF. In nucleotides, the CDR3 is TGTGCCAGCAGCCAAGTACTACCCGGGACAGGCGCAAAACTGTTTTTT.